These T cell receptor beta chains were read from a single sample in a study of tumor-infiltrating lymphocytes in oesophageal squamous cell carcinoma. From the PCR reads, TCRdb called clonotypes with MiXCR, one entry per CDR3 protein. The profile covers some 9,900 distinct CDR3 sequences, with about 54% appearing a single time and less than 40% taken by the ten largest. The sample taken for sequencing was esophageal tumor tissue. The receptors were gathered from a female donor with esophageal squamous cell carcinoma. The CDR3 runs from the conserved cysteine through the conserved F or W. D genes are given only for firm matches. Not every row has a clone size; where given, it reads once, few, many or a size class.

abundance	j_gene	v_gene	d_gene	CDR3nt	CDR3aa
NA	TRBJ2-5	TRBV7-3	NA	TGTGCCAGCAGCTTAATGTCCGGGTGGGGGACCCAGTACTTC	CASSLMSGWGTQYF
NA	TRBJ1-1	TRBV7-6	NA	TGTGCCAGCAGCCTGGACAGTCTTCGTGAAGCTTTCTTT	CASSLDSLREAFF
NA	TRBJ2-5	TRBV28	TRBD2	TGTGCCAGCAGCGGAGTCTTCGGGGGGGTACGACAAGAGACCCAGTACTTC	CASSGVFGGVRQETQYF
NA	TRBJ2-7	TRBV7-9	TRBD2	TGTGCCAGCAGCACCCGACTAGCGGGAGCCTACGAGCAGTACTTC	CASSTRLAGAYEQYF
NA	TRBJ2-2	TRBV24-1	TRBD1	TGTGCCACCAGACCGGACAGGGTCACCGGGGAGCTGTTTTTT	CATRPDRVTGELFF
NA	TRBJ2-1	TRBV10-1	NA	TGCGCCAGCAGTGAGTCGGCCGGTGCGGTTGAGCAGTTCTTC	CASSESAGAVEQFF
medium-sized	TRBJ2-5	TRBV12-3/TRBV12-4	NA	TGTGCCAGCACCCAAGGGAGGACGGCCCAAGAGACCCAGTACTTC	CASTQGRTAQETQYF
NA	TRBJ2-3	TRBV18	TRBD2	TGTGCCAGCTCCCTCGAGCGGGGGTTGAGGACGCAGTATTTT	CASSLERGLRTQYF
NA	TRBJ2-5	TRBV6-6	NA	TGTGCCAGCAGTTATCTGGACTCCCAAGAGACCCAGTACTTC	CASSYLDSQETQYF
NA	TRBJ2-3	TRBV7-4	TRBD1	TGTGCCAGCAGCTTAGAAGACAGGGGGCTGGGGGCAGATACGCAGTATTTT	CASSLEDRGLGADTQYF
NA	TRBJ2-2	TRBV7-2	TRBD2	TGTGCCAGCAGCTCGCGGGAGGAATCCGGGGAGCTGTTTTTT	CASSSREESGELFF
few	TRBJ2-1	TRBV7-2	TRBD2	TGTGCCAGCAGCTTAGGTAGCGGGAGCGGCCTCTACAATGAGCAGTTCTTC	CASSLGSGSGLYNEQFF
many	TRBJ2-7	TRBV28	NA	TGTGCCAGCAGTCTAAGGGGTCCCTACGAGCAGTACTTC	CASSLRGPYEQYF